These 17 T cell receptor beta chains were all obtained from the same sample, sequenced in a study of cytomegalovirus exposure and HLA in healthy donors. Some clones are missing from TCRdb's copy, which holds only in-frame ones; the method was immunoSEQ multiplex PCR. The sample lists about 60,000 clones; under 95% were seen once. Sequences were obtained from PBMCs. Source of these receptors: a man aged 18 to 30 in good health and CMV-seronegative.

Only one count was recorded for this clone. J is TRBJ2-3 and V is TRBV2, with 7 bases aligning to TRBD1. CDR1 and CDR2 (germline): SNHLY, FYNNEI. Trimming cost V 11 bases and J 8 bases; bases outside gene matches: 16. The CDR3 extends over 14 amino acids. CDR3 loop: CAGSGQELSGTQYF. CDR3 bases: TGTGCCGGTTCCGGACAGGAGCTGTCCGGTACGCAGTATTTT. Based on the CDR3 plus reference TRBV2 and TRBJ2-3, the full variable domain is EPEVTQTPSHQVTQMGQEVILRCVPISNHLYFYWYRQILGQKVEFLVSFYNNEISEKSEIFDDQFSVERPDGSNFTLKIRSTKLEDSAMYFCAGSGQELSGTQYFGPGTRLTVL.

This sequence joins TRBV14 and TRBJ2-7; D might be TRBD2 (6 bases). This CDR3 has 15 residues. CDR1 and CDR2 from the germline V gene are SGHDN and FVKESK. The V and J ends lost 2 bases and 0 bases respectively, with 11 bases between them. The DNA for the CDR3 is TGTGCCAGCAGCCAATTCGGGGGTCTCTCCTACGAGCAGTACTTC. It translates to CASSQFGGLSYEQYF.

The chain couples TRBV9 to TRBJ2-1, with 8 bases identical to TRBD2. CDR1 and CDR2 (germline): SGDLS, YYNGEE. Losses at the gene ends were 4 bases for V and 0 bases for J; bases not matched to a gene: 9. CDR3 size: 17 residues. The CDR3 sequence: CASSPGVSGISYNEQFF. The CDR3 nucleotides are TGTGCCAGCAGCCCAGGGGTTAGCGGGATCTCCTACAATGAGCAGTTCTTC.

V usage is TRBV19 and J usage is TRBJ2-1; the match to TRBD2 covers 14 bases. The trim removed 7 bases at V and 6 bases at J, leaving 8 bases unmatched. Germline lookup yields CDR1 LNHDA and CDR2 SQIVND (reference sequence). This CDR3 region has 16 residues. CDR3 residues: CASTPRGLAGGNEQFF. The CDR3 nucleotides are TGTGCCAGTACCCCCAGAGGACTAGCGGGGGGCAATGAGCAGTTCTTC.

This chain uses TRBV5-1 with TRBJ2-3; perhaps TRBD2 as D (6 bases). This CDR3 is built from 15 residues. With 4 bases removed from V and 1 base from J, the gap between germline ends came to 13 bases. Germline CDR1 reads SGHRS; CDR2 reads YFSETQ. CDR3 sequence reads: CASSPLTGGTDTQYF. For the CDR3, the DNA is TGCGCCAGCAGCCCCCTCACGGGAGGCACAGATACGCAGTATTTT. The complete variable domain, with remaining parts taken from reference TRBV5-1 and TRBJ2-3, reads KAGVTQTPRYLIKTRGQQVTLSCSPISGHRSVSWYQQTPGQGLQFLFEYFSETQRNKGNFPGRFSGRQFSNSRSEMNVSTLELGDSALYLCASSPLTGGTDTQYFGPGTRLTVL.

This chain uses TRBV7-3 with TRBJ2-1, with D tentatively TRBD2 (6 bases). This CDR3 has 14 residues. CDR1 is SGHTA and CDR2 is FQGTGA in the germline V gene. V was cut by 0 bases and J by 9 bases, with 12 bases left in between. The CDR3 reads CASSLTSQGGEQFF. CDR3 sequence (DNA): TGTGCCAGCAGCTTAACAAGCCAGGGAGGTGAGCAGTTCTTC.

The V and J genes are TRBV27 and TRBJ2-3; D is perhaps TRBD1 (5 bases). This CDR3 region has 15 residues. With 3 bases removed from V and 4 bases from J, the gap between germline ends came to 14 bases. From germline, CDR1 is MNHEY and CDR2 SMNVEV (reference sequence). In DNA form, the CDR3 reads TGTGCCAGCAGTTTTGGCGTCCTCAGGGCAGATACGCAGTATTTT. It codes for CASSFGVLRADTQYF.

The chain uses TRBV27 and TRBJ2-2; tentative D call: TRBD2 (5 bases). CDR1 and CDR2 (germline): MNHEY, SMNVEV (reference sequence). CDR3 size: 14 residues. V was shortened by 9 bases and J by 0 bases, with 11 bases between the two germline ends. CDR3 sequence reads: CASHEGTNTGELFF. The CDR3 DNA sequence: TGTGCCAGTCACGAGGGAACGAACACCGGGGAGCTGTTTTTT.

The J gene is TRBJ2-1, the V gene TRBV6-5, with TRBD1 matching 12 bases. Germline CDR1 reads MNHEY; CDR2 reads SVGAGI. This CDR3 is 15 amino acids long. J was trimmed by 9 bases and V by 1 base; bases with no gene match: 4. CDR3 in DNA: TGTGCCAGCAGTTACTACGGGACAGGGGGCTCTGAGCAGTTCTTC. Its translation: CASSYYGTGGSEQFF.

The chain is built from TRBV6-1 and TRBJ2-3; TRBD2 matches at 7 bases. This CDR3 region has 16 residues. V shed 2 bases and J 6 bases; nucleotides not matched to a gene: 11. Germline V gives CDR1 MNHNS, CDR2 SASEGT. The CDR3 bases are TGTGCCAGCAGTGAAATAGGGGCCGGGAGGACGGATACGCAGTATTTT. It is translated as CASSEIGAGRTDTQYF.

The chain uses TRBV14 and TRBJ2-1; 12 bases map to TRBD2. Germline assignment: CDR1 SGHDN and CDR2 FVKESK. J lost 6 bases, V lost 1 base, and 7 bases had no gene match. This CDR3 is 17 amino acids long. The DNA of the CDR3 is TGTGCCAGCAGCCAAGGGACTAGCGGGATCCTCCGCAATGAGCAGTTCTTC. Translating it yields CASSQGTSGILRNEQFF.

V gene TRBV27 combines with J gene TRBJ2-5; D is undetermined. V dropped 8 bases and J dropped 2 bases, with 12 bases sitting between them. This CDR3 contains 13 residues. Germline CDR1 reads MNHEY; CDR2 reads SMNVEV (reference sequence). As DNA, the CDR3 is TGTGCCAGCCGTCTGAGAGCTCAAGAGACCCAGTACTTC. It yields the protein CASRLRAQETQYF.

A note on this clone: The junction and the germline gene differ at one end; a read error may be behind it. This chain joins TRBV28 and TRBJ2-7, with TRBD2 matching over 9 bases. The germline gives CDR1 MDHEN, CDR2 SYDVKM. This CDR3 has 15 residues. The CDR3 loop is CASNLAGVVPHEQYF. DNA of the CDR3: TGTGCCAGCAATTTAGCGGGAGTAGTACCCCACGAGCAGTACTTC.

V and J are TRBV5-3 and TRBJ1-5; no clear D. TRBV5-3 is assigned to the ORF class and has an uncertain function. The CDR3 is made up of 15 amino acids. Trimming removed 2 bases at V and 1 base at J, with 10 bases between. The CDR3 region is CARSFGRLSNQPQHF. DNA for the CDR3: TGTGCCAGAAGCTTTGGTCGGTTAAGCAATCAGCCCCAGCATTTT.

The chain uses TRBV7-9 and TRBJ2-5; maybe TRBD2 (5 bases). CDR3 length: 15 residues. Germline CDR1 is SEHNR and CDR2 is FQNEAQ (reference sequence). Trimming removed 0 bases at V and 1 base at J, with 9 bases between. DNA of the CDR3: TGTGCCAGCAGCTTAGCGCTGAGGGTCCAAGAGACCCAGTACTTC. Translating it yields CASSLALRVQETQYF.

The chain combines TRBV5-4 with TRBJ2-7; a weak D match, TRBD2 (5 bases). CDR1 SGHNT and CDR2 YYREEE come from the germline V gene (reference sequence). V was cut by 0 bases and J by 10 bases, with 11 bases left in between. This CDR3 spans 12 amino acids. CDR3 sequence reads: CASSLASGEQYF. Here the CDR3 DNA reads TGTGCCAGCAGCTTGGCCAGCGGTGAACAGTACTTC.

The rearrangement uses TRBV2 and TRBJ2-2, with D possibly TRBD1 on 5 matching bases. Germline V lookup: CDR1 SNHLY, CDR2 FYNNEI. The V end lost 4 bases, the J end lost 4 bases, and 10 bases lay between the germline ends. The CDR3 is made up of 14 amino acids. The CDR3 spells CASSVQGATGELFF. DNA of the CDR3: TGTGCCAGCAGTGTTCAGGGCGCCACCGGGGAGCTGTTTTTT.